This T cell receptor beta chain was captured by sequencing in a study of cytomegalovirus exposure and HLA in healthy donors. Primers for the PCR totalled 60 Vbeta and 13 Jbeta. Sequencing used immunoSEQ multiplex PCR; TCRdb keeps in-frame clones, though not all of them. This table lists 55,000 to 75,000 clones. As for the donors, each was a healthy bone marrow donor. As to this clone: Its target is not known.

The CDR3 spans 19 residues. The V segment lost 5 bases and the J segment 4 bases; nucleotides outside the gene matches: 15. Germline V gene sequence: CDR1 MDHEN, CDR2 SYDVKM. The study, taken as a whole, reports: In a later analysis, TCR beta V- and J-gene trimming was associated with a missense DCLRE1C variant. Overall, roughly 170 TCR beta chains were annotated as cytomegalovirus-associated.

The chain recombines TRBV28 with TRBJ1-6; 9 nucleotides align to TRBD1. What was sequenced was PBMCs. This sequence originates from a male donor in good health and CMV-seronegative. Here the CDR3 reads CASSLLTTGGNSYNSPLHF. In DNA, the CDR3 is TGTGCCAGCAGTCTACTGACGACAGGGGGAAATTCTTATAATTCACCCCTCCACTTT.